Shown below are 9 T cell receptor beta chains from a single sample sequenced in a study of T-cell reconstitution after alpha-beta-depleted transplantation in children. The TCRbeta library incorporated unique molecular identifiers. TCRdb independently ran MiXCR on the PCR reads; one entry per CDR3 protein. The data show about 610,000 distinct CDR3 sequences, about 10% seen once. Specimen: PBMCs from the stem cell graft donor, collected from the stem cell graft. The receptor set was obtained from a human donor who donated a stem cell graft to a child with acute myeloid leukemia.

This clonotype was detected ten times or more. This chain links TRBV12-3 or TRBV12-4 with TRBJ2-6; 7 bases align to TRBD1. This CDR3 comprises 17 residues. J lost 1 base, V lost 4 bases, and 7 bases had no gene match. The CDR3 nucleotides are TGTGCCAGCAGTTACCGACAGGGAAGGTCTGGGGCCAACGTCCTGACTTTC. Its protein product is CASSYRQGRSGANVLTF.

The chain uses TRBV10-3 and TRBJ2-3; no reliable D call. CDR1 is ENHRY, CDR2 SYGVKD, per germline. The CDR3 totals 13 residues. Trimming pared 0 bases from V and 5 bases from J, leaving 6 bases between. Here the CDR3 DNA reads TGTGCCATCAGTGAGTCGGGGATAGATACGCAGTATTTT. Amino acids: CAISESGIDTQYF.

This clonotype was seen many times. V usage is TRBV20-1 and J usage is TRBJ2-1; 14 nucleotides line up with TRBD2. The CDR3 length is 16 residues. The trim removed 6 bases at V and 9 bases at J, leaving 13 bases unmatched. Germline CDR1 DFQATT, CDR2 SNEGSKA (reference sequence). CDR3 bases: TGCAGTGCCACCACCTTGACTAGCGGGAGGGCCTTTGAGCAGTTCTTC. Protein: CSATTLTSGRAFEQFF.

The genes are TRBV7-6 and TRBJ2-7; no clear D gene. The CDR3 runs to 12 residues. Trimming removed 5 bases from V and 5 bases from J, with 10 bases in between. Germline V gives CDR1 SGHVS, CDR2 FNYEAQ. This CDR3 reads CASSHRGDEQYF. DNA of the CDR3: TGTGCCAGCAGCCACCGCGGCGACGAGCAGTACTTC.

This clonotype has only a few counts. The chain recombines TRBV4-3 with TRBJ1-6, with 7 nucleotides matching TRBD1. The CDR3 totals 13 residues. Per the germline V gene, CDR1 is LGHNA and CDR2 is YSLEER. The V and J ends lost 2 bases and 9 bases, in that order; junction bases with no gene match: 1. CDR3 DNA: TGCGCCAGCAGCCAAAACAGGGGTTCACCCCTCCACTTT. It is translated as CASSQNRGSPLHF.

This clonotype was observed a handful of times. The chain uses TRBV7-2 and TRBJ2-5; the D gene is possibly TRBD2 (5 bases). V was shortened by 2 bases and J by 5 bases, with 12 bases between the two germline ends. Per germline, CDR1 SGHTA and CDR2 FQGNSA. There are 14 residues in the CDR3. This CDR3 reads CASSLTGKGETQYF. In nucleotides, the CDR3 is TGTGCCAGCAGCTTAACGGGGAAAGGGGAGACCCAGTACTTC.

This clonotype has a handful of counts. V usage is TRBV7-2 and J usage is TRBJ2-3; 10 nucleotides align to TRBD2. In germline, CDR1 is SGHTA, CDR2 FQGNSA. V was pared by 5 bases and J by 1 base, with 6 bases of the junction left unmatched. This CDR3 region has 16 residues. In nucleotides, the CDR3 is TGTGCCAGCAGCACCCAAGCGGGAGGGGGCACAGATACGCAGTATTTT. It translates to CASSTQAGGGTDTQYF.

In this sample, this clonotype turned up a few times. The chain is built from TRBV2 and TRBJ1-5; TRBD1 matches 11 bases. Germline V gene lookup returns CDR1 SNHLY and CDR2 FYNNEI. The length of the CDR3 is 14 residues. The junction had 5 bases not matched to a gene; V was cut back by 7 bases and J by 6 bases. The CDR3 coding sequence is TGTGCCAGCATCCCGGGACAGGGGGGTCAGCCCCAGCATTTT. Amino acid sequence: CASIPGQGGQPQHF.

This clonotype came up a few times. V usage is TRBV29-1 and J usage is TRBJ2-1; TRBD1 matches 9 bases. CDR3 length equals 16 residues. Germline CDR1 reads SQVTM; CDR2 reads ANQGSEA. J lost 0 bases, V lost 1 base, and 4 bases had no gene match. CDR3 protein: CSVEGTGANSYNEQFF. The DNA of the CDR3 is TGCAGCGTTGAAGGGACAGGGGCGAACTCCTACAATGAGCAGTTCTTC.